This T cell receptor (beta chain) was observed in a study of blood T cell repertoires in COVID-19. About the study: PBMCs, B-cell-depleted T cells, or T cells were the source of the cDNA or gDNA that made up the material.

Original data processing: Reference gene primers were amplified, and this amplification served to estimate nucleated cell counts. Clones were sequenced by immunoSEQ multiplex PCR, and TCRdb holds only the in-frame ones, with some missing. V and J calls and clone size are copied from that table; D and trimming were computed from the DNA. The sample carries 120,000 to 150,000 clones, about 82% recorded once. The CDR3 length is 14 residues. V lost 6 bases, J lost 5 bases, and 4 bases stayed unmatched. CDR1 and CDR2 (germline): MGHDK, SYGVNS. Input material: peripheral blood. This receptor was taken from a middle-aged man with acute or convalescent COVID-19. The chain combines TRBV25-1 with TRBJ2-3; 11 bases agree with TRBD2. CDR3 region: CASRGGLAGDTQYF. CDR3 nucleotide sequence: TGTGCCAGCAGGGGCGGACTAGCGGGAGATACGCAGTATTTT.